This TCR beta chain appears in the sequencing data of a study of early T cells in non-severe SARS-CoV-2 infection (dated by TCRdb to the early 2020s). Describing the broader study: Because TCR sequencing relied on bulk RNA taken from unsorted whole blood, pairing of alpha and beta chains was not possible.

Set within a cohort of healthcare workers in London, UK, this nested case-control study involved weekly PCR testing of nasopharyngeal swabs along with blood sampling. Healthcare workers were enrolled in the week of the UK lockdown, from 23 to 31 March 2020, and were followed every week for up to 16 weeks. This clonotype was seen a handful of times. Its antigen is still unknown. Base qualities are not recorded, but no much larger clone differs from it by a single base. From the cysteine up to the phenylalanine, the CDR3 has a length of 15 residues. The DNA shown is the 45-base CDR3, in frame from base 1. The germline ends are 16 bases apart after V is trimmed by 5 bases and J by 2 bases. General study outcomes and caveats: VDJdb matching was skewed toward anti-spike CD8 responses and likely underestimated virus-specific expansions, missing private and CD4 specificities.

The method behind the library was 5' RACE. The instrument was a NextSeq 500. To correct for sequencing error and PCR bias, the TCR library protocol tagged individual cDNA molecules with unique molecular identifiers. Sequencing covered both TCR alpha and beta chains, and within each sample the abundances of alpha and beta sequences were tightly co-correlated. The original methods were these. Decombinator V4 was used to annotate TCR sequences for V gene, J gene and CDR3. TCRs were defined as expanded if a significant change between any two time points was detected under a Poisson model with p below 0.0001. TCR abundances were normalised to the total number of TCRs sequenced per sample and were expressed as counts per million. TRAV1-2 paired with TRAJ12, TRAJ20 or TRAJ33 defined MAIT TCRs, while TRAV10 paired with TRAJ18 defined iNKT TCRs. A search of VDJdb, accessed on 1 November 2021, was run for TCRs annotated to CMV, EBV and SARS-CoV-2, with TCRs annotated for multiple antigens excluded. TCRdb trimmed public reads at Q25 via fastp, called clones via MiXCR and kept in-frame beta chains. Entries are consolidated by CDR3 protein sequence, retaining the most common genes and DNA. The V and J calls were determined by TCRdb, not by the authors. The sample records some 80,000 distinct CDR3 sequences, roughly 13% of which are singletons. The top ten constitute roughly 1.4% of the sample.

This TCR was sampled from an adult who was a healthcare worker with PCR-confirmed SARS-CoV-2 infection or an uninfected control (not recorded which). The chain uses TRBV12-3 or TRBV12-4 and TRBJ2-7, with no confidently assigned D gene. Sequenced input: whole blood. This receptor carries the CDR3 CASSPLGSPTYEQYF. The nucleotides are TGTGCCAGCAGTCCCCTGGGTAGCCCAACCTACGAGCAGTACTTC.